This TCR beta chain comes out of a study of T cells after yellow fever vaccination. This clonotype was seen a handful of times. TCRdb re-called the 5' RACE reads with MiXCR, one entry per CDR3 protein. Here the sample spans roughly 310,000 distinct CDR3 sequences, approximately 3.9% being singletons. This CDR3 contains 17 residues. The germline V gene has CDR1 SGHTA and CDR2 FQGTGA. The V end lost 5 bases, the J end lost 5 bases, and 24 bases lay between the germline ends. The sequencing here drew on PBMCs, taken on the day of the yellow fever booster vaccination. The clonotype comes from a man aged 18-30 years who received the YFV17D yellow fever vaccine. The chain recombines TRBV7-3 with TRBJ2-5, with D possibly matching TRBD2 (6 bases). CDR3 nucleotide sequence: TGTGCCAGCAGCGCCCACGCGGGACCAGACGGTTTGGAGACCCAGTACTTC. This gives the protein CASSAHAGPDGLETQYF.